This T cell receptor (beta chain) was sequenced for a study of blood T cell repertoires in COVID-19. Study summary: Acute-phase and convalescent COVID-19 samples originated in the United States, Italy and Spain.

The germline V and J ends were trimmed by 4 bases and 2 bases, with 18 bases remaining between them. The CDR3 is made up of 18 amino acids. CDR1 and CDR2 from the germline V gene are MNHEY and SVGEGT. Repertoires were generated with immunoSEQ multiplex PCR, while TCRdb's copy carries only in-frame clones and drops some. Among around 70,000 clones, 90% to 95% were seen once, and the ten largest hold 6% to 9.5%. The sequence was collected from a human donor in a cohort sampled during active COVID-19. Sequencing input: peripheral blood. This chain connects TRBV6-2 or TRBV6-3 to TRBJ2-6; D is unclear. This CDR3 reads CASSSLKTGLAGANVLTF. The DNA of the CDR3 is TGTGCCAGCAGTTCCCTAAAGACTGGCTTAGCTGGGGCCAACGTCCTGACTTTC.